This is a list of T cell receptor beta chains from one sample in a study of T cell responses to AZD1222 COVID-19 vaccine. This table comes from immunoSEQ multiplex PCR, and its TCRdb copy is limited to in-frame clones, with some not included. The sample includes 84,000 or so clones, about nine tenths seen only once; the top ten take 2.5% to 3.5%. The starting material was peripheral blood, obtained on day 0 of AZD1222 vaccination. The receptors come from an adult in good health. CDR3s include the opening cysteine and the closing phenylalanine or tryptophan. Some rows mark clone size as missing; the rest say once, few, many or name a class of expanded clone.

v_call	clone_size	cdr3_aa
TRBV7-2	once	CASSSLAGGVTDTQYF
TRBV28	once	CASSVGWGREAFF
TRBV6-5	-	CASSRQADNEKLFF
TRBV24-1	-	CATSEGAGNQPQHF
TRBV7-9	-	CASSADTFYEQYF
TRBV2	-	CASNQGFDYEQYF
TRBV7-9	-	CASSSGRLREKLFF
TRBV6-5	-	CASRKEETYEQYF
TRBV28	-	CASSSGTLNTEAFF
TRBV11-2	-	CASNSDLSSYNEQFF
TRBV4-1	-	CASSQRTSGGGTDTQYF
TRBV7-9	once	CASSPTGTEAFF
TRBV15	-	CATSSLWGRAYEQYF
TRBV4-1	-	CASSQVGLSGELFF
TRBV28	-	CASMEETQYF
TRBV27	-	CASGRDSRIDEQYF
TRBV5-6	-	CASSMTGANSGNTIYF
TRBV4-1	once	CASSPYEDRTYEQYF
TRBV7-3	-	CASSPTTGSYEQYF
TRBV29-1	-	CSVDRSQTQYF
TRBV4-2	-	CASSLGLAEYEQYF
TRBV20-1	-	CSASTQNYGYTF
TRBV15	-	CATSNLGRIYEQYF
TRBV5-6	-	CASSLGTGPGNTIYF
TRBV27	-	CASSLISGRHTGELFF
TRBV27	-	CASSLSAAPYNEQFF
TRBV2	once	CASSEEGSSYNEQFF
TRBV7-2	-	CASSFTGSSYEQYF
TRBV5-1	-	CASSLASSMNTEAFF
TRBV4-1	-	CASSHLAGGPDEQFF
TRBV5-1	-	CASSSTSGTTQETQYF
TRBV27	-	CASSSPSGEGTGELFF
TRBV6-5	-	CASSYSTGNTGELFF
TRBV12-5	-	CASGLYRGTEAFF
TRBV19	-	CASSWDLEETQYF
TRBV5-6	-	CASSLPNQPQHF
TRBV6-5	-	CASSPPPGGTEKLFF
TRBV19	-	CASSRTGQNEQYF
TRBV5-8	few	CASSPGQVRANEQFF
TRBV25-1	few	CASSEFEGGPYEQYF
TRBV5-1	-	CASSLRGVAGARETQYF
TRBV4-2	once	CASSQVGGTSEKLFF
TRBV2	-	CASSATGTTNEKLFF
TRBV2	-	CASKREGTANSPLHF
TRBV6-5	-	CASRSGQGDSGYTF
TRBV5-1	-	CASRPWTSGNPEQFF
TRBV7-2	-	CASSSYRGDYGYTF
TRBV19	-	CASSPRDGSQETQYF
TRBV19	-	CASSLADYGYTF
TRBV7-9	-	CASSFDRGLGAFF
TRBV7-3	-	CASSPTGGSGSPLHF
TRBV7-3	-	CASSLTARGGDSPLHF
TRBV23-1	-	CASSPRPGGETEAFF